The next 14 T cell receptor beta chains were all read from a single sample in a study of blood T cell repertoires in COVID-19. The protocol was immunoSEQ multiplex PCR, while the TCRdb copy is restricted to in-frame clones and leaves out a portion. Of a few hundred thousand clones in the sample, 70% to 90% were seen once. What was sequenced was PBMCs or T cells enriched from blood (not recorded which). These receptors were taken from a young woman who had recovered from COVID-19.

The J gene is TRBJ1-1, the V gene TRBV9; D may be TRBD1 (5 bases). Trimming cost V 0 bases and J 12 bases, with 12 bases left between them. Germline assignment: CDR1 SGDLS and CDR2 YYNGEE. This CDR3 contains 12 residues. This CDR3 reads CASSVVTGGTFF. CDR3 in DNA: TGTGCCAGCAGCGTAGTCACCGGGGGAACTTTCTTT.

The chain uses TRBV11-2 and TRBJ1-6; 7 positions agree with TRBD1. This CDR3 region has 19 residues. Germline CDR1 SGHAT, CDR2 FQNNGV. J lost 0 bases, V lost 8 bases, and 16 bases had no gene match. CDR3 amino acids: CASLQGWPFASSYNSPLHF. The CDR3 DNA reads TGTGCCAGCTTACAGGGGTGGCCTTTTGCGAGCTCCTATAATTCACCCCTCCACTTT.

This chain joins TRBV28 and TRBJ2-4; the D gene is possibly TRBD1 (6 bases). V lost 6 bases, J lost 0 bases, and 12 bases lay in between. Germline V gene sequence: CDR1 MDHEN, CDR2 SYDVKM. The CDR3 runs to 15 residues. The DNA of the CDR3 is TGTGCCAGCAGACCGACAGGAGTAGCCAAAAACATTCAGTACTTC. Amino acid sequence: CASRPTGVAKNIQYF.

About this clone: Distinct nucleotide sequences in the sample also encode this CDR3. The genes are TRBV12-3 or TRBV12-4 and TRBJ1-2; a weak D match, TRBD1 (5 bases). There are 12 residues in the CDR3. The V gene lost 4 bases and the J gene lost 8 bases, with 11 bases spanning the gap. CDR3 sequence (DNA): TGTGCCAGCAGTTCGGGACTGTTAGGCTACACCTTC. Its protein is CASSSGLLGYTF.

V gene TRBV4-1 combines with J gene TRBJ1-6; D is unclear. Trimming took off 1 base at V and 5 bases at J, with 12 bases between the two ends. Germline CDR1 reads MGHRA; CDR2 reads YSYEKL. The CDR3 is made up of 16 amino acids. The CDR3 region has the DNA TGCGCCAGCAGCCAAGCCCTCGGCAGCGATAATTCACCCCTCCACTTT. Protein product: CASSQALGSDNSPLHF.

J is TRBJ1-6 and V is TRBV27; 7 bases agree with TRBD1. The V gene end was trimmed by 3 bases and the J gene end by 10 bases; junction bases not matched to a gene: 9. This CDR3 comprises 15 residues. CDR1 is MNHEY, CDR2 SMNVEV, per germline (reference sequence). The CDR3 sequence: CASSFRQGRESPLHF. DNA of the CDR3: TGTGCCAGCAGTTTTCGACAGGGAAGGGAATCACCCCTCCACTTT.

This chain uses TRBV5-6 with TRBJ2-7; 11 bases map to TRBD1. Germline V gene sequence: CDR1 SGHDT, CDR2 YYEEEE. The J segment lost 7 bases and the V segment lost 4 bases, leaving 7 bases of the junction unmatched. The CDR3 consists of 14 residues. The CDR3 bases are TGTGCCAGCAGCCCTGGACAGGGGGCAGGGGAGCAGTACTTC. It is translated as CASSPGQGAGEQYF.

The rearrangement links TRBV19 to TRBJ1-1, with D uncertain. V lost 4 bases and J 5 bases, leaving 8 bases between the germline ends. The CDR3 loop spans 12 amino acids. Germline V CDR1 and CDR2: LNHDA, SQIVND (reference sequence). In DNA form, the CDR3 reads TGTGCCAGTAGTACTACTAGGACTGAAGCTTTCTTT. It specifies CASSTTRTEAFF.

The chain couples TRBV28 to TRBJ2-6; D is possibly TRBD2 (5 bases). Germline CDR1 reads MDHEN; CDR2 reads SYDVKM. The V end was cut by 6 bases, the J end by 4 bases, with 19 bases between. The CDR3 is made up of 17 amino acids. CDR3 region: CASSYLSSGSGANVLTF. CDR3 nucleotides: TGTGCCAGCAGCTACTTATCAAGCGGATCCGGGGCCAACGTCCTGACTTTC.

This chain links TRBV5-8 with TRBJ2-2; D may be TRBD2 (6 bases). V lost 1 base, J lost 0 bases, and 13 bases lay in between. The CDR3 contains 17 residues. CDR1 is SGHTS and CDR2 is YDEGEE in the germline V gene. Written as DNA, the CDR3 is TGTGCCAGCAGCTTGTTCACCGGGACTTCGAACACCGGGGAGCTGTTTTTT. This encodes CASSLFTGTSNTGELFF.

This chain links TRBV29-1 with TRBJ1-1; 9 bases agree with TRBD1. This CDR3 has 14 residues. CDR1 is SQVTM, CDR2 ANQGSEA, per germline. Trimming cost V 6 bases and J 4 bases; bases outside gene matches: 9. DNA of the CDR3: TGCAGCGTCCACAAACAGGGGGCGAGCACTGAAGCTTTCTTT. Amino acids: CSVHKQGASTEAFF.

A note on this clone: Within the sample, other DNA sequences also encode this same CDR3. The chain joins TRBV27 to TRBJ2-7, with D possibly matching TRBD1 (6 bases). This CDR3 is 13 amino acids long. Trimming took off 6 bases at V and 1 base at J, with 10 bases between the two ends. Germline V gene lookup returns CDR1 MNHEY and CDR2 SMNVEV (reference sequence). CDR3 bases: TGTGCCAGCAGCCCGGGACAATCCTACGAGCAGTACTTC. Translated: CASSPGQSYEQYF.

This rearrangement joins TRBV4-1 to TRBJ2-1, with 8 bases aligning to TRBD2. Germline lookup yields CDR1 MGHRA and CDR2 YSYEKL. This CDR3 comprises 17 residues. V lost 5 bases to trimming and J lost 8 bases; unmatched junction nucleotides: 17. CDR3 sequence: CASSKRRGGGTDYEQFF. CDR3 coding DNA: TGCGCCAGCAGCAAGAGGAGGGGCGGGGGGACGGACTATGAGCAGTTCTTC.

This chain links TRBV27 with TRBJ1-1, with a tentative D call TRBD1 (5 bases). V was shortened by 4 bases and J by 5 bases, with 26 bases between the two germline ends. This CDR3 spans 18 amino acids. Per germline, CDR1 MNHEY and CDR2 SMNVEV (reference sequence). CDR3 bases: TGTGCCAGCAGTTCCCCTTCAGGGCTGGCTCGGTTTGGTACTGAAGCTTTCTTT. Residues: CASSSPSGLARFGTEAFF.